This is a list of T cell receptor beta chains from one sample in a study of blood T cells in healthy people across ages. TCRdb used MiXCR to reprocess the 5' RACE reads, holding one entry per CDR3 protein. This sample has around 800,000 distinct CDR3 sequences; approximately 67% occur once, and the top ten carry about 27%. Material for sequencing was blood. Every receptor here comes from a young man in good health. The CDR3 runs from the conserved cysteine through the conserved F or W. A D gene is named only where the DNA matches it firmly. Where a row states a size, it is once, few, many or the class of an expanded clone; other rows omit it.

CDR3 length,J gene,clone size,V gene,D gene,CDR3 DNA,CDR3 protein
15,TRBJ2-7,.,TRBV11-1,TRBD2,TGTGCCAGCAGCTTAGGCAGGGCGGGAGCCTACGAGCAGTACTTC,CASSLGRAGAYEQYF
16,TRBJ1-1,.,TRBV18,TRBD1,TGTGCCAGCTCACCTTCAACAGGGGGCGCGGGTACTGAAGCTTTCTTT,CASSPSTGGAGTEAFF
15,TRBJ2-7,few,TRBV6-6,.,TGTGCCAGCAGTTACGAATCGGACAGATCCTACGAGCAGTACTTC,CASSYESDRSYEQYF
15,TRBJ1-4,.,TRBV25-1,TRBD1,TGTGCGGCCTGGGGAAGACAGGGCCATAATGAAAAACTGTTTTTT,CAAWGRQGHNEKLFF
14,TRBJ1-1,.,TRBV29-1,.,TGCAGCGTTGAAGATCCCCAGGGGTGGGGAGGGGCTTTCTTT,CSVEDPQGWGGAFF
13,TRBJ1-4,few,TRBV20-1,TRBD1,TGCAGTGCTAGGACAGGGATGGGTGAAAAACTGTTTTTT,CSARTGMGEKLFF
14,TRBJ2-1,few,TRBV7-2,.,TGTGCCAGCAGTCGTAGTTCGGGTATTAATGAGCAGTTCTTC,CASSRSSGINEQFF
16,TRBJ2-6,.,TRBV5-1,.,TGCGCCAGCAGCGCCCGACAGAGCTCTGGGGCCAACGTCCTGACTTTC,CASSARQSSGANVLTF
17,TRBJ1-1,once,TRBV4-2,.,TGTGCCAGCAGCCCGCCTATTGTTACAGGCCTTAAGGGAGAAGCTTTCTTT,CASSPPIVTGLKGEAFF
12,TRBJ2-5,.,TRBV13,.,TGTGCCAGCAGCTTAATGGACCAGGAGCAGTACTTC,CASSLMDQEQYF
16,TRBJ2-5,.,TRBV9,TRBD1,TGTGCCAGCAGCATTGGGGGACAGCCCTCTCAAGAGACCCAGTACTTC,CASSIGGQPSQETQYF
14,TRBJ2-1,few,TRBV4-2,TRBD2,TGTGCCAGCAGCCAGTGGACTAGCACCCATGAGCAGTTCTTC,CASSQWTSTHEQFF
15,TRBJ2-7,.,TRBV7-2,.,TGTGCCAGCAGCACCGCCGGGACTCTCTCCTACGAGCAGTACTTC,CASSTAGTLSYEQYF
16,TRBJ2-7,.,TRBV7-2,TRBD2,TGTGCCAGCAGCCCGGGACTAGCGGGCCCGAGGGACGAGCAGTACTTC,CASSPGLAGPRDEQYF
16,TRBJ1-3,few,TRBV27,TRBD1,TGTGCCAGCAGTCTCCGACAGGGGAACACTGGAAACACCATATATTTT,CASSLRQGNTGNTIYF
16,TRBJ2-3,.,TRBV7-6,.,TGTGCCAGCAGCTCCCTTTTAGGACGGGGCACAGATACGCAGTATTTT,CASSSLLGRGTDTQYF